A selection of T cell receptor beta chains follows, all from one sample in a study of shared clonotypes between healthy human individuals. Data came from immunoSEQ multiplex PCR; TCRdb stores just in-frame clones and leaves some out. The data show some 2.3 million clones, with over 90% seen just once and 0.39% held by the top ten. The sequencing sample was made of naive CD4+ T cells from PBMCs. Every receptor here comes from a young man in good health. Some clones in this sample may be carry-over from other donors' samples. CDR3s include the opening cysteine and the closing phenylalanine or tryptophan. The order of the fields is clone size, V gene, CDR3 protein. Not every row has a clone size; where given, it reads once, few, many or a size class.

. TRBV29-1 CSVVEGSETQYF
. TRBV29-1 CSVARLAGSSTDTQYF
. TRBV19 CASSDTDRGEKLFF
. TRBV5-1 CASSAGQPNTGELFF
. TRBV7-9 CASSPLRGVTDTQYF
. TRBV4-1 CASSSPWRGANEKLFF
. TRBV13 CASSPPGLAKNEQFF
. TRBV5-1 CASSLTTENTEAFF
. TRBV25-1 CASSEIGQALSYEQYF
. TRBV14 CASSQGLAGLYEQYF
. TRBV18 CASSPVGTNTEAFF
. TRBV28 CASSLGRGRSLDEQYF
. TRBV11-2 CASSNAYTRTGNTEAFF
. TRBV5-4 CASSQKGTETYTF
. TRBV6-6 CASGRSEGSYEQYF
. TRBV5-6 CASSLAGAKDTQYF
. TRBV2 CASTLLESSYEQYF
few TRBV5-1 CASSLVGPGNTIYF
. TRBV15 CATSRDFAGKNTEAFF
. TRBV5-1 CASSRGQGSTSEQYF
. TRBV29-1 CSVREASNTGELFF
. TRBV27 CASSASGNTIYF
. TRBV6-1 CASSDQTSGSIEQFF
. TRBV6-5 CASSSFDRTNTEAFF
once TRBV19 CASSILAGDRIYEQYF
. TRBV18 CASSDGPKNIQYF
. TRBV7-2 CASSRTGGGLGYTF
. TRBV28 CASSLGRLQFF
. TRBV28 CASSFFGSWETQYF
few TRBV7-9 CASSPNFAGGPNEQFF
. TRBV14 CASSPGWVGEPSGRWNEQFF
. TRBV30 CAWSDNEQFF
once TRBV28 CASTPPTSGSFYNEQFF
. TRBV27 CASRGLAPLEQYF
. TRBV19 CASSTLPGLAGVGETQYF
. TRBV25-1 CASSPPGTWGSEQYF
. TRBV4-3 CASSNHLPRTATNEKLFF
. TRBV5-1 CASSLALPPGQETQYF
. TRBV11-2 CASSFTSGSSYEQYF
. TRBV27 CASSFTARSSYEQYF
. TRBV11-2 CASSPQRGRTGELFF
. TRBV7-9 CASSLSPGNTEAFF
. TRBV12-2 CASRSGQGGVAFF
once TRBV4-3 CASSQVQEGSSPLHF
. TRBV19 CASSIDHRGTHEQYF
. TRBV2 CASSAGLNYEQYF
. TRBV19 CASSIEGLNQPQHF
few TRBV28 CASTGFGDTEAFF